Listed here are 29 T cell receptor beta chains from one sample, sequenced in a study of shared clonotypes between healthy human individuals. CD45RO-negative, CCR7-positively selected cells formed the naive CD8 fraction, excluding terminally differentiated effector memory CD45RA+ cells. Method: immunoSEQ multiplex PCR; TCRdb's copy keeps in-frame clones and lacks some. The table has around 1.9 million clones, approximately 94% seen once. The specimen was naive CD8+ T cells from PBMCs. The receptors derive from a man between 18 and 29 years old in good health. Some clones in this sample may be carry-over from other donors' samples.

This chain uses TRBV27 with TRBJ2-3; D possibly corresponds to TRBD2 (6 bases). The CDR3 is 16 amino acids. Trimming pared 5 bases from V and 0 bases from J, leaving 15 bases between. Germline V gene sequence: CDR1 MNHEY, CDR2 SMNVEV (reference sequence). The CDR3 loop is CASSLGLPTSTDTQYF. CDR3 bases: TGTGCCAGCAGTCTAGGACTACCGACTAGCACAGATACGCAGTATTTT.

This chain links TRBV7-2 with TRBJ2-4; TRBD1 is a possible D gene (5 bases). This CDR3 is 17 amino acids long. Germline V lookup: CDR1 SGHTA, CDR2 FQGNSA. V was pared by 2 bases and J by 0 bases, with 14 bases between. This chain's CDR3 is CASSLSSGQLAKNIQYF. For the CDR3, the DNA is TGTGCCAGCAGCTTATCGTCAGGACAACTAGCCAAAAACATTCAGTACTTC.

The V and J genes are TRBV28 and TRBJ1-1; 11 positions match TRBD1. The CDR3 consists of 23 residues. From germline, CDR1 is MDHEN and CDR2 SYDVKM. Trimming removed 2 bases from V and 4 bases from J; junction bases left unmatched: 27. The CDR3 loop reads CASSLRTGGSPLGGISPGTEAFF. The CDR3 nucleotides read TGTGCCAGCAGTTTACGGACAGGGGGCAGTCCACTCGGGGGAATATCCCCGGGCACTGAAGCTTTCTTT.

The chain joins TRBV5-6 to TRBJ1-3; 7 bases agree with TRBD1. Germline loops: CDR1 SGHDT, CDR2 YYEEEE. This CDR3 comprises 15 residues. V lost 2 bases to trimming and J lost 2 bases; unmatched junction nucleotides: 4. The CDR3 here is CASSLTGTAGNTIYF. The CDR3 DNA reads as TGTGCCAGCAGCTTAACCGGGACAGCTGGAAACACCATATATTTT.

The gene calls are TRBV10-3 and TRBJ2-1; D unclear. The CDR3 runs 11 residues. V dropped 8 bases and J dropped 6 bases, with 8 bases sitting between them. CDR1 and CDR2 from the germline V gene are ENHRY and SYGVKD. The CDR3 DNA follows: TGTGCCATCCAGGCTGGCAATGAGCAGTTCTTC. This encodes CAIQAGNEQFF.

The V and J genes are TRBV29-1 and TRBJ1-4; TRBD1 aligns across 9 bases. J lost 8 bases, V lost 8 bases, and 9 bases had no gene match. Germline CDR1 is SQVTM and CDR2 is ANQGSEA. The CDR3 runs 13 residues. CDR3 coding DNA: TGCAGCAGAACGGGACAGGGTTGCGAAAAACTGTTTTTT. This encodes CSRTGQGCEKLFF.

The gene calls are TRBV7-9 and TRBJ2-5; perhaps D is TRBD1 or TRBD2 (8 bases each). The CDR3 is made up of 16 amino acids. Trimming removed 8 bases from V and 5 bases from J, with 24 bases in between. Germline V gives CDR1 SEHNR, CDR2 FQNEAQ (reference sequence). Here the CDR3 reads CASLTYSGTGMETQYF. DNA of the CDR3: TGTGCCAGCCTGACCTATAGCGGGACAGGTATGGAGACCCAGTACTTC. Combining the CDR3 with reference TRBV7-9 and TRBJ2-5 gives the whole variable domain DTGVSQNPRHKITKRGQNVTFRCDPISEHNRLYWYRQTLGQGPEFLTYFQNEAQLEKSRLLSDRFSAERPKGSFSTLEIQRTEQGDSAMYLCASLTYSGTGMETQYFGPGTRLLVL.

V gene TRBV6-5 combines with J gene TRBJ1-2; no clear D gene. Deletions cut 2 bases from V and 7 bases from J, with 5 bases between. CDR1 and CDR2 from the germline V gene are MNHEY and SVGAGI. This CDR3 is built from 11 residues. The CDR3 DNA reads as TGTGCCAGCAGTTACGAAGGTGGCTACACCTTC. It encodes CASSYEGGYTF.

The V and J genes are TRBV14 and TRBJ2-5; the match to TRBD2 covers 8 bases. Unmatched junction bases numbered 1, after V lost 0 bases and J lost 1 base. The V gene's germline CDR1 is SGHDN and CDR2 FVKESK. The CDR3 loop spans 15 amino acids. The CDR3 DNA reads TGTGCCAGCAGCCAAGATACTAGCGGCCAAGAGACCCAGTACTTC. Protein product: CASSQDTSGQETQYF. The full variable domain, rest sourced from reference TRBV14 and TRBJ2-5, is EAGVTQFPSHSVIEKGQTVTLRCDPISGHDNLYWYRRVMGKEIKFLLHFVKESKQDESGMPNNRFLAERTGGTYSTLKVQPAELEDSGVYFCASSQDTSGQETQYFGPGTRLLVL.

For this clone: A read error may account for a junction end that differs from germline. The chain joins TRBV25-1 to TRBJ1-1; D unclear. The CDR3 runs 11 residues. Germline V gives CDR1 MGHDK, CDR2 SYGVNS. The CDR3 region is CATSLGFIAFF. CDR3 DNA: TGTGCCACCAGTTTGGGGTTCATTGCTTTCTTT. Using reference TRBV25-1 and TRBJ1-1 for the parts outside the CDR3, the full variable domain is EADIYQTPRYLVIGTGKKITLECSQTMGHDKMYWYQQDPGMELHLIHYSYGVNSTEKGDLSSESTVSRIRTEHFPLTLESARPSHTSQYLCATSLGFIAFFGQGTRLTVV.

This chain links TRBV4-2 with TRBJ2-1, with TRBD2 identical over 8 bases. CDR1 is LGHNA and CDR2 is YNFKEQ in the germline V gene. The V and J ends lost 0 bases and 1 base, in that order; junction bases with no gene match: 5. The CDR3 consists of 17 residues. The CDR3 spells CASSQDRAGGSYNEQFF. CDR3 sequence (DNA): TGTGCCAGCAGCCAAGATCGGGCGGGAGGATCCTACAATGAGCAGTTCTTC.

The CDR3 region is CASSFDTTSGNTIYF. The CDR3 nucleotides read TGTGCCAGCAGCTTCGACACCACCTCTGGAAACACCATATATTTT. J is TRBJ1-3 and V is TRBV9; D uncertain. Trimming removed 4 bases from V and 0 bases from J, with 11 bases in between. This CDR3 comprises 15 residues. CDR1 and CDR2 from the germline V gene are SGDLS and YYNGEE.

The rearrangement links TRBV7-2 to TRBJ2-2, with D perhaps TRBD2 (6 bases). The CDR3 contains 13 residues. Germline CDR1 reads SGHTA; CDR2 reads FQGNSA. Trimming removed 0 bases from V and 8 bases from J, with 7 bases in between. As DNA, the CDR3 is TGTGCCAGCAGCTTAGCCGGAGGGGGGGAGCTGTTTTTT. Translated, it gives CASSLAGGGELFF.

The sample holds one count of this clone. The J gene is TRBJ2-7, the V gene TRBV30; TRBD1 agrees at 9 bases. The CDR3 has 14 residues. V was pared by 2 bases and J by 4 bases, with 6 bases of the junction left unmatched. Germline assignment: CDR1 GTSNPN and CDR2 SVGIG (reference sequence). The DNA for the CDR3 is TGTGCCTGGAGTAACCGAGGACAGGGGTACGAGCAGTACTTC. Protein product: CAWSNRGQGYEQYF.

This chain connects TRBV6-6 to TRBJ2-7; D remains unclear. Germline V gene lookup returns CDR1 MNHNY and CDR2 SVGAGI (reference sequence). V lost 9 bases and J 2 bases, leaving 5 bases between the germline ends. This CDR3 is built from 10 residues. The CDR3 nucleotides read TGTGCCAGTGGCCCCTACGAGCAGTACTTC. This encodes CASGPYEQYF.

CDR3 loop: CASSLSGTSGSYEQYF. CDR3 sequence (DNA): TGTGCCAGCAGCTTAAGCGGGACTAGCGGATCCTACGAGCAGTACTTC. The chain couples TRBV7-2 to TRBJ2-7, with 11 nucleotides matching TRBD2. V lost 2 bases, J lost 1 base, and 4 bases stayed unmatched. The CDR3 consists of 16 residues. CDR1 and CDR2 (germline): SGHTA, FQGNSA.

As concerns this clone: At the DNA level, this CDR3 is encoded by other sequences in the same sample as well. V usage is TRBV14 and J usage is TRBJ2-1; TRBD2 matches 9 bases. CDR3 length: 16 residues. Per the germline V gene, CDR1 is SGHDN and CDR2 is FVKESK. The J segment lost 2 bases and the V segment lost 0 bases, leaving 2 bases of the junction unmatched. CDR3 DNA sequence: TGTGCCAGCAGCCAAGATGGCGGGAGGGCCTACAATGAGCAGTTCTTC. This sequence encodes CASSQDGGRAYNEQFF.

The chain uses TRBV6-1 and TRBJ2-1; unclear D gene. Germline V gives CDR1 MNHNS, CDR2 SASEGT. The V end was cut by 0 bases, the J end by 0 bases, with 6 bases between. This CDR3 is 15 amino acids long. CDR3 loop: CASSEASRSYNEQFF. As DNA, the CDR3 is TGTGCCAGCAGTGAAGCGTCGCGCTCCTACAATGAGCAGTTCTTC.

The V gene is TRBV4-1, the J gene TRBJ1-1; D gene uncertain. Germline-derived CDR1 and CDR2 are MGHRA and YSYEKL. This CDR3 has 15 residues. V lost 4 bases to trimming and J lost 3 bases, with 15 bases between them. The DNA for the CDR3 is TGCGCCAGCAGCCTCACTGAAGATTTTTACACTGAAGCTTTCTTT. It specifies CASSLTEDFYTEAFF.

The chain is built from TRBV10-1 and TRBJ2-2; 10 bases map to TRBD2. With V trimmed by 2 bases and J by 7 bases, 7 bases remained unmatched. This CDR3 region has 16 residues. The germline CDR1 and CDR2 sequences are WNHNN and SYGVQD (reference sequence). CDR3 region: CASSEHTSGIFGELFF. CDR3 coding DNA: TGCGCCAGCAGTGAGCATACTAGCGGGATCTTCGGGGAGCTGTTTTTT.

The chain is built from TRBV11-3 and TRBJ1-2, with 9 bases lining up with TRBD1. CDR1 is SGHNT, CDR2 YENEEA, per germline. The CDR3 has 15 residues. V lost 3 bases and J lost 8; bases outside the gene matches: 10. This chain's CDR3 is CASSFSRDRAQGYTF. The CDR3 DNA is TGTGCCAGCAGCTTCTCCCGGGACAGGGCTCAAGGCTACACCTTC.

The sample holds one count of this clone. The V and J genes are TRBV6-1 and TRBJ2-1, with 8 positions matching TRBD2. CDR3 length: 16 amino acids. The V segment lost 4 bases and the J segment 3 bases; nucleotides outside the gene matches: 8. CDR1 is MNHNS and CDR2 is SASEGT in the germline V gene. The DNA for the CDR3 is TGTGCCAGCAGTGGGGCTATAGCGGGACTCTACAATGAGCAGTTCTTC. This codes for CASSGAIAGLYNEQFF.

The genes are TRBV6-5 and TRBJ1-5, with a weak D call TRBD1 (6 bases). The V gene lost 6 bases and the J gene lost 2 bases, with 14 bases spanning the gap. CDR1 and CDR2 (germline): MNHEY, SVGAGI. CDR3 length: 15 residues. The CDR3 DNA reads as TGTGCCAGCAGACCTGGACAGTGGGGCAATCAGCCCCAGCATTTT. Translated: CASRPGQWGNQPQHF.

Turning to this clone: Other DNA sequences from this sample encode an identical CDR3 as well. J is TRBJ1-2 and V is TRBV29-1; D not certain. Trimming shortened V by 4 bases and J by 3 bases, and 6 bases separated the two germline ends. Germline V gene lookup returns CDR1 SQVTM and CDR2 ANQGSEA. This CDR3 has 11 residues. DNA for the CDR3: TGCAGCGTTGGAGGCGACTATGGCTACACCTTC. Translation gives CSVGGDYGYTF.

In this sample, this clone turned up once. The rearrangement joins TRBV5-4 to TRBJ2-7; 10 bases line up with TRBD1. V lost 3 bases, J lost 4 bases, and 4 bases stayed unmatched. There are 14 residues in the CDR3. Germline assignment: CDR1 SGHNT and CDR2 YYREEE (reference sequence). The CDR3 sequence: CASSYGDRGYEQYF. CDR3 in DNA: TGTGCCAGCAGCTACGGGGACAGGGGTTACGAGCAGTACTTC. Based on the CDR3 plus reference TRBV5-4 and TRBJ2-7, the full variable domain is ETGVTQSPTHLIKTRGQQVTLRCSSQSGHNTVSWYQQALGQGPQFIFQYYREEENGRGNFPPRFSGLQFPNYSSELNVNALELDDSALYLCASSYGDRGYEQYFGPGTRLTVT.

As DNA, the CDR3 is TGCGCCAGCAGCCAAGTTCCGGGGGCTGAGGGTCAAGAGACCCAGTACTTC. Amino acids: CASSQVPGAEGQETQYF. This chain links TRBV4-3 with TRBJ2-5; possibly TRBD1 or TRBD2 for D (6 bases each). This CDR3 has 17 residues. V lost 1 base and J lost 2, with 17 bases in between. The V gene's germline CDR1 is LGHNA and CDR2 YSLEER.

The CDR3 coding sequence is TGTGCCAGCAGCTTAGTTCTGGGGGCAATGGCTGAAGCTTTCTTT. It codes for CASSLVLGAMAEAFF. The V and J genes are TRBV11-2 and TRBJ1-1; possible D gene TRBD1, 6 bases. V was trimmed by 1 base and J by 6 bases, leaving 15 bases between them. This CDR3 comprises 15 residues. The germline CDR1 and CDR2 sequences are SGHAT and FQNNGV.

J is TRBJ1-1 and V is TRBV7-8; D remains ambiguous. Germline CDR1 reads SGHVS; CDR2 reads FQNEAQ. V lost 4 bases to trimming and J lost 1 base, with 19 bases between them. The CDR3 has 17 residues. CDR3 sequence reads: CASSSEGGKPENTEAFF. Written as DNA, the CDR3 is TGTGCCAGCAGCTCCGAGGGAGGGAAACCAGAGAACACTGAAGCTTTCTTT.

The V call is TRBV19, the J call TRBJ2-2; either TRBD1 or TRBD2 may supply D (5 bases each). CDR1 LNHDA and CDR2 SQIVND come from the germline V gene (reference sequence). The V gene lost 5 bases and the J gene lost 1 base, with 11 bases spanning the gap. There are 15 residues in the CDR3. CDR3 protein: CASSFTRGNTGELFF. CDR3 nucleotide sequence: TGTGCCAGTAGTTTTACGAGGGGGAACACCGGGGAGCTGTTTTTT.